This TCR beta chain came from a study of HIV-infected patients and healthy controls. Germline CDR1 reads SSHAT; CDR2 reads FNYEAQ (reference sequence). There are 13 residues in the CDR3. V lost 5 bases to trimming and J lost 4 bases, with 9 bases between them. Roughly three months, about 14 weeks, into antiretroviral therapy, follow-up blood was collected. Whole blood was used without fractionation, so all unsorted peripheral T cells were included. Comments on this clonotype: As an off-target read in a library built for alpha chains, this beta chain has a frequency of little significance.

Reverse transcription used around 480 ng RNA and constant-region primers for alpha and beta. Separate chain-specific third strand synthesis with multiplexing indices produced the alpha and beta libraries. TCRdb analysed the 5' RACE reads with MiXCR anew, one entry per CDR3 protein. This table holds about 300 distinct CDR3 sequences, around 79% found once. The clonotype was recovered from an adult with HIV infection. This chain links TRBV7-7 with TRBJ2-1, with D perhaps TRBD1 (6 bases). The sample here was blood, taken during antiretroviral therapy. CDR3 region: CASSDGQYNEQFF. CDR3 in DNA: TGTGCCAGCAGCGACGGACAGTACAATGAGCAGTTCTTC.